This entry describes one T cell receptor (beta chain). These data belong to a study of CD8 T cells in Susac syndrome. TCR beta sequencing was performed on blood CD8+ and CD4+ T cells. The study used treatment-naive patients who had stable or active relapsing-remitting disease as multiple sclerosis controls. The CDR3 is made up of 15 amino acids. The ends were cut back, 6 bases at V and 0 bases at J, with 12 bases in the middle. An amount of RNA that ranged from roughly 0.5 to 1 ug was reverse transcribed with random hexamers. Amplification of the TCR beta CDR3 was carried out by immunoSEQ multiplex PCR, which spanned a total of 54 Vbeta and 13 Jbeta segments. In TCRdb, the immunoSEQ multiplex PCR reads were re-called with MiXCR into one record per CDR3 protein. The data contain 180,000 or so distinct CDR3 sequences, 90% to 95% of them seen just once; the ten biggest clones take up 0.093%.

The sequence came from a human donor with multiple sclerosis. The chain carries TRBV12-3 or TRBV12-4 and TRBJ2-1; D may match TRBD1 or TRBD2 (5 bases each). Sample: CD4+ T cells from PBMCs. DNA of the CDR3: TGTGCCAGCAGGCGCGCAGGGAGCTCCTACAATGAGCAGTTCTTC. It codes for CASRRAGSSYNEQFF.